Following are 15 T cell receptor beta chains from one sample sequenced in a study of T cell changes during pregnancy in multiple sclerosis. Sequenced by immunoSEQ multiplex PCR; TCRdb stores in-frame clones only, minus some. The sample consists of approximately 49,000 clones, roughly 88% of them appearing once. This specimen was CD4+ T cells from peripheral blood mononuclear cells, taken in the second trimester of pregnancy. The origin of the receptors is a female donor with multiple sclerosis, enrolled in a pregnancy study.

The V and J genes are TRBV30 and TRBJ2-1; no clear D gene. V was pared by 2 bases and J by 1 base, with 18 bases between. CDR1 and CDR2 from the germline V gene are GTSNPN and SVGIG (reference sequence). The length of the CDR3 is 17 residues. The CDR3 spells CAWSLRGPASSYNEQFF. CDR3 DNA sequence: TGTGCCTGGAGTCTCCGCGGTCCCGCTTCATCCTACAATGAGCAGTTCTTC.

This chain uses TRBV5-1 with TRBJ2-5; D gene ambiguous. CDR3 size: 12 residues. V shed 3 bases and J shed 1 base, with 4 bases lying between them. Germline assignment: CDR1 SGHRS and CDR2 YFSETQ. CDR3 in amino acids: CASSSGQETQYF. The CDR3, as DNA: TGCGCCAGCAGCTCGGGCCAAGAGACCCAGTACTTC.

The V gene is TRBV5-1, the J gene TRBJ2-7; 11 nucleotides match TRBD2. Germline CDR1 and CDR2: SGHRS and YFSETQ. This CDR3 contains 16 residues. V lost 0 bases and J lost 0; bases outside the gene matches: 2. CDR3 nucleotide sequence: TGCGCCAGCAGCTTGGGACTAGCGGGACTCTCCTACGAGCAGTACTTC. This codes for CASSLGLAGLSYEQYF.

This clone was seen only once. This chain joins TRBV5-1 and TRBJ1-1; D is perhaps TRBD1 (5 bases). This CDR3 has 15 amino acids. V lost 0 bases, J lost 2 bases, and 11 bases lay in between. The germline gives CDR1 SGHRS, CDR2 YFSETQ. For the CDR3, the DNA is TGCGCCAGCAGCTTGGAGCCGGGGGGAAACACTGAAGCTTTCTTT. This translates into CASSLEPGGNTEAFF.

J is TRBJ2-1 and V is TRBV27; TRBD2 matches 10 bases. Germline V lookup: CDR1 MNHEY, CDR2 SMNVEV (reference sequence). This CDR3 spans 15 amino acids. Unmatched junction bases numbered 6, after V lost 4 bases and J lost 6 bases. In DNA form, the CDR3 reads TGTGCCAGCAGTTCGACTAGCGGGCATGCCAATGAGCAGTTCTTC. It specifies CASSSTSGHANEQFF.

This sequence joins TRBV4-1 and TRBJ1-1; D unresolved. Trimming took off 3 bases at V and 2 bases at J, with 10 bases between the two ends. The germline V gene encodes CDR1 MGHRA and CDR2 YSYEKL. The CDR3 is 14 residues long. This chain's CDR3 is CASSHKRGNTEAFF. The CDR3 DNA reads TGCGCCAGCAGCCATAAGCGGGGAAACACTGAAGCTTTCTTT.

The chain is built from TRBV7-9 and TRBJ2-7; 7 positions match TRBD1. J was trimmed by 5 bases and V by 5 bases; bases with no gene match: 9. This CDR3 is built from 14 residues. Per the germline V gene, CDR1 is SEHNR and CDR2 is FQNEAQ (reference sequence). DNA of the CDR3: TGTGCCAGCAGCCAAGAGACAGGGATACACGAGCAGTACTTC. Translating gives CASSQETGIHEQYF.

The chain uses TRBV6-6 and TRBJ2-7; maybe TRBD2 (5 bases). The V end was cut by 1 base, the J end by 6 bases, with 19 bases between. The CDR3 spans 16 residues. The germline V gene encodes CDR1 MNHNY and CDR2 SVGAGI (reference sequence). CDR3 amino acids: CASSYFPGLAGREQYF. As DNA, the CDR3 is TGTGCCAGCAGTTACTTTCCTGGGCTAGCCGGACGCGAGCAGTACTTC.

This clone was seen a single time. This chain joins TRBV7-8 and TRBJ1-2, with a tentative D call TRBD1 (5 bases). The CDR3 has 16 amino acids. With 1 base removed from V and 4 bases from J, the gap between germline ends came to 16 bases. Germline V gene data show CDR1 as SGHVS and CDR2 as FQNEAQ. Here the CDR3 reads CASSLGRRENGYGYTF. The DNA of the CDR3 is TGTGCCAGCAGCTTAGGTCGCAGGGAAAACGGCTATGGCTACACCTTC.

CDR3: CASSFLASSYNEQFF. DNA for the CDR3: TGCGCCAGCAGTTTCCTAGCTAGCTCCTACAATGAGCAGTTCTTC. The chain recombines TRBV5-1 with TRBJ2-1; the D gene is possibly TRBD2 (5 bases). The V gene lost 5 bases and the J gene lost 0 bases, with 12 bases spanning the gap. Germline V lookup: CDR1 SGHRS, CDR2 YFSETQ. The CDR3 spans 15 residues.

J is TRBJ2-7 and V is TRBV18; D not resolved. V shed 2 bases and J shed 0 bases, with 11 bases lying between them. The CDR3 runs 15 residues. The germline gives CDR1 KGHSH, CDR2 LQKENI. As DNA, the CDR3 is TGTGCCAGCTCACCAGGGCAGGCCCTCTCCTACGAGCAGTACTTC. Translating gives CASSPGQALSYEQYF.

The V call is TRBV30, the J call TRBJ2-7, with TRBD1 identical over 7 bases. The CDR3 is 12 residues long. CDR1 GTSNPN and CDR2 SVGIG come from the germline V gene (reference sequence). V shed 3 bases and J 2 bases; nucleotides not matched to a gene: 1. The DNA for the CDR3 is TGTGCCTGGAGCGGGACAGCCTACGAGCAGTACTTC. Translating it yields CAWSGTAYEQYF.

The gene calls are TRBV11-1 and TRBJ2-3, with 13 bases aligning to TRBD2. J was trimmed by 2 bases and V by 4 bases; bases with no gene match: 3. Germline CDR1 SGHAT, CDR2 FQDESV (reference sequence). This CDR3 has 16 residues. The CDR3 DNA is TGTGCCAGCAGCTCGGGACTAGCGGGACTCACAGATACGCAGTATTTT. This codes for CASSSGLAGLTDTQYF.

This clone was counted between two and nine times. V is TRBV2 and J is TRBJ1-1; D might be TRBD1 (5 bases). Looked up from germline, CDR1 is SNHLY and CDR2 is FYNNEI. V lost 7 bases and J lost 3, with 9 bases in between. CDR3 length: 12 amino acids. The CDR3 DNA reads as TGTGCCAGCACCTCAGGGTACACTGAAGCTTTCTTT. Translating it yields CASTSGYTEAFF.

This clone was seen only once. CDR3 loop: CASSLGGFVRQGAREKLFF. The CDR3 nucleotides read TGTGCCAGCAGCTTAGGTGGATTTGTACGACAGGGGGCGAGGGAAAAACTGTTTTTT. V and J are TRBV11-2 and TRBJ1-4, with TRBD1 matching 10 bases. Per the germline V gene, CDR1 is SGHAT and CDR2 is FQNNGV. There are 19 residues in the CDR3. Unmatched junction bases numbered 16, after V lost 1 base and J lost 8 bases.